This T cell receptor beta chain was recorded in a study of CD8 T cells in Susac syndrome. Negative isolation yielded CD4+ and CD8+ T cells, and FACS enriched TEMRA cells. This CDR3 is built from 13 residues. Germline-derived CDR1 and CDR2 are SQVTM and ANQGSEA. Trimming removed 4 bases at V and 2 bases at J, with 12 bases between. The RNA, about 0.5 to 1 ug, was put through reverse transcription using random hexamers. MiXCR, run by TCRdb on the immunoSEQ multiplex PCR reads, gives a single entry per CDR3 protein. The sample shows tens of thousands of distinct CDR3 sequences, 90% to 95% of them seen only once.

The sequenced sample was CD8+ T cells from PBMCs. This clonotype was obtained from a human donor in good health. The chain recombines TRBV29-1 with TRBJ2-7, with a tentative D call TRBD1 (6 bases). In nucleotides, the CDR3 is TGCAGCGTTGCAGGGGACGGGACCTACGAGCAGTACTTC. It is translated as CSVAGDGTYEQYF.